The 32 T cell receptor beta chains below were found in one sample sequenced in a study of cytomegalovirus exposure and HLA in healthy donors. The PCR employed 60 Vbeta primers together with 13 Jbeta primers. Generated by immunoSEQ multiplex PCR, the TCRdb table keeps only in-frame clones and is missing some. The sample has some 150,000 clones; 80% are singletons. Sequencing was performed on PBMCs. These receptors originate from a man aged 30-40 years in good health and CMV-seronegative.

This clone was counted only a few times. The V gene is TRBV6-6, the J gene TRBJ1-3; 12 bases line up with TRBD1. The length of the CDR3 is 16 residues. Trimming cost V 0 bases and J 6 bases; bases outside gene matches: 3. CDR1 is MNHNY and CDR2 is SVGAGI in the germline V gene (reference sequence). The CDR3 bases are TGTGCCAGCAGTTACTCCATGGGACAGGGGGCAAACACCATATATTTT. This translates into CASSYSMGQGANTIYF.

This clone was seen only once. The genes are TRBV5-5 and TRBJ2-1; weak D call: TRBD1 (5 bases). Germline CDR1 is SGHKS and CDR2 is YYEKEE (reference sequence). V was trimmed by 0 bases and J by 7 bases, leaving 14 bases between them. The CDR3 is 15 residues long. The DNA of the CDR3 is TGTGCCAGCAGCTTGGCAGGGTACCCGACAAATGAGCAGTTCTTC. Protein: CASSLAGYPTNEQFF.

Turning to this clone: The junction departs from germline at one end; a sequencing error may be responsible. The chain has TRBV20-1 and TRBJ1-6; D unclear. The CDR3 runs 11 residues. The germline gives CDR1 DFQATT, CDR2 SNEGSKA (reference sequence). CDR3 amino acids: CSTTYNSPLHF. CDR3 nucleotide sequence: TGCAGTACTACCTATAATTCCCCCCTCCACTTT.

This clone was counted a single time. The J gene is TRBJ2-3, the V gene TRBV29-1; 14 positions agree with TRBD2. The CDR3 has 17 amino acids. Trimming took 5 bases from V and 4 from J; bases not matched to a gene: 11. Germline lookup yields CDR1 SQVTM and CDR2 ANQGSEA. The CDR3 nucleotides read TGCAGCGTTCCCCCGGGACTAGCGGGGGAGGTGGCAGATACGCAGTATTTT. Translating gives CSVPPGLAGEVADTQYF.

CDR3 region: CASGDSGRNEQFF. In nucleotides, the CDR3 is TGTGCCAGCGGAGATAGCGGGCGAAATGAGCAGTTCTTC. The chain couples TRBV2 to TRBJ2-1; 7 bases align to TRBD2. The V segment lost 8 bases and the J segment 7 bases; nucleotides outside the gene matches: 8. The germline CDR1 and CDR2 sequences are SNHLY and FYNNEI. CDR3 length: 13 residues.

As DNA, the CDR3 is TGTGCCAGCAGCGTTTACACGGGGTATGGCTACACCTTC. It codes for CASSVYTGYGYTF. The chain is built from TRBV9 and TRBJ1-2; no reliable D call. CDR1 is SGDLS and CDR2 is YYNGEE in the germline V gene. The CDR3 has 13 residues. The germline V and J ends were trimmed by 2 bases and 5 bases, with 10 bases remaining between them.

Remarks on this clone: With a much larger clone just one base away, this may be a read error. The DNA is omitted, as the CDR3 cannot be located on it reliably, and the CDR3 follows TCRdb's listing. Distinct nucleotide sequences in the sample also encode this CDR3. V and J are TRBV30 and TRBJ1-1. The V gene's germline CDR1 is GTSNPN and CDR2 SVGIG (reference sequence). The CDR3 adds up to 14 amino acids, both ends counted. The CDR3 sequence is CAWSVFGAGTEAFF.

The chain combines TRBV7-9 with TRBJ2-3; a possible D gene is TRBD1 (6 bases). Germline values: CDR1 SEHNR, CDR2 FQNEAQ (reference sequence). The V and J ends lost 2 bases and 2 bases respectively, with 14 bases between them. The CDR3 loop spans 16 amino acids. The CDR3 bases are TGTGCCAGCAGCTTAATGGTTAGGACAGACACAGATACGCAGTATTTT. Protein: CASSLMVRTDTDTQYF. Drawing the rest from reference TRBV7-9 and TRBJ2-3, the complete variable domain is DTGVSQNPRHKITKRGQNVTFRCDPISEHNRLYWYRQTLGQGPEFLTYFQNEAQLEKSRLLSDRFSAERPKGSFSTLEIQRTEQGDSAMYLCASSLMVRTDTDTQYFGPGTRLTVL.

A single count supports this clone. The V and J genes are TRBV11-2 and TRBJ2-1; 9 bases agree with TRBD2. V lost 4 bases and J lost 5; bases outside the gene matches: 12. From germline, CDR1 is SGHAT and CDR2 FQNNGV. The CDR3 is made up of 17 amino acids. Written as DNA, the CDR3 is TGTGCCAGCAGCTCGGGACTAGCCGCCCTGGGAGACAATGAGCAGTTCTTC. Translating gives CASSSGLAALGDNEQFF. Full variable domain (remainder filled in from reference TRBV11-2 and TRBJ2-1): EAGVAQSPRYKIIEKRQSVAFWCNPISGHATLYWYQQILGQGPKLLIQFQNNGVVDDSQLPKDRFSAERLKGVDSTLKIQPAKLEDSAVYLCASSSGLAALGDNEQFFGPGTRLTVL.

V usage is TRBV6-1 and J usage is TRBJ2-1; tentative D call: TRBD2 (5 bases). V lost 8 bases and J lost 4, with 18 bases in between. The CDR3 spans 15 residues. Germline CDR1 reads MNHNS; CDR2 reads SASEGT. CDR3 sequence: CASYLGAGGYNEQFF. DNA for the CDR3: TGTGCCAGCTATTTAGGTGCGGGCGGATACAATGAGCAGTTCTTC.

V usage is TRBV5-1 and J usage is TRBJ2-7; 9 bases are shared with TRBD1. Germline loops: CDR1 SGHRS, CDR2 YFSETQ. The CDR3 spans 14 residues. With 4 bases clipped from V and 0 bases from J, the junction kept 2 bases outside the gene matches. CDR3 sequence: CASSVDRGSYEQYF. The CDR3 nucleotides read TGCGCCAGCAGCGTGGACAGGGGCTCCTACGAGCAGTACTTC.

The chain has TRBV5-6 and TRBJ2-7; 8 nucleotides agree with TRBD2. The CDR3 has 16 residues. Germline CDR1 is SGHDT and CDR2 is YYEEEE. J lost 3 bases, V lost 4 bases, and 12 bases had no gene match. CDR3: CASSQWGLVGRYEQYF. The CDR3 DNA follows: TGTGCCAGCAGCCAGTGGGGACTAGTGGGGCGCTACGAGCAGTACTTC.

The V gene is TRBV7-8, the J gene TRBJ2-6, with a weak D call TRBD1 (5 bases). V lost 3 bases, J lost 2 bases, and 8 bases lay in between. Per the germline V gene, CDR1 is SGHVS and CDR2 is FQNEAQ. This CDR3 comprises 15 residues. The CDR3 sequence: CASSFRVAGANVLTF. The CDR3 bases are TGTGCCAGCAGCTTCAGGGTGGCTGGGGCCAACGTCCTGACTTTC.

The chain carries TRBV27 and TRBJ2-1; D ambiguous. Per the germline V gene, CDR1 is MNHEY and CDR2 is SMNVEV (reference sequence). The germline V and J ends were trimmed by 5 bases and 9 bases, with 8 bases remaining between them. The CDR3 covers 11 residues. CDR3 nucleotides: TGTGCCAGCAGTCCAGGTGGTGAGCAGTTCTTC. Translation gives CASSPGGEQFF.

The chain employs TRBV4-3 and TRBJ1-2; D gene uncertain. The germline gives CDR1 LGHNA, CDR2 YSLEER. Trimming cost V 1 base and J 4 bases, with 7 bases left between them. The CDR3 extends over 13 amino acids. The CDR3 sequence: CASSQGRIYGYTF. The CDR3, as DNA: TGCGCCAGCAGCCAAGGGCGGATCTATGGCTACACCTTC.

J is TRBJ1-2 and V is TRBV29-1; 9 positions agree with TRBD1. CDR3 size: 13 residues. Germline V gene sequence: CDR1 SQVTM, CDR2 ANQGSEA. Trimming removed 2 bases from V and 8 bases from J; junction bases left unmatched: 6. The CDR3 nucleotides are TGCAGCGTTGAACAACAGGGGGCTTCCGGCTACACCTTC. It specifies CSVEQQGASGYTF.

This CDR3 reads CASTLRGRGRGKLFF. CDR3 bases: TGTGCCAGCACCCTACGGGGCAGGGGGCGCGGAAAACTGTTTTTT. The V call is TRBV6-5, the J call TRBJ1-4; the match to TRBD1 covers 8 bases. V lost 7 bases, J lost 10 bases, and 14 bases stayed unmatched. The CDR3 covers 15 residues. From germline, CDR1 is MNHEY and CDR2 SVGAGI.

This clone was picked up a small number of times. This chain uses TRBV29-1 with TRBJ2-3; 7 bases fit TRBD1. The J segment lost 5 bases and the V segment lost 8 bases, leaving 7 bases of the junction unmatched. Germline CDR1 is SQVTM and CDR2 is ANQGSEA. The CDR3 runs 12 residues. This CDR3 reads CSSRPGGDTQYF. The CDR3 bases are TGCAGCTCCAGACCAGGGGGAGATACGCAGTATTTT.

This clone came up once. This chain connects TRBV9 to TRBJ2-2; the D is unclear. This CDR3 contains 15 residues. The germline V gene encodes CDR1 SGDLS and CDR2 YYNGEE. V lost 0 bases, J lost 5 bases, and 11 bases lay in between. In DNA form, the CDR3 reads TGTGCCAGCAGCGTAGGGGTCTCGAGGACCGGGGAGCTGTTTTTT. Translated: CASSVGVSRTGELFF.

The rearrangement links TRBV9 to TRBJ2-1; D not resolved. This CDR3 is 11 amino acids long. Trimming took off 4 bases at V and 6 bases at J, with 5 bases between the two ends. Germline assignment: CDR1 SGDLS and CDR2 YYNGEE. CDR3: CASSLCNEQFF. CDR3 bases: TGTGCCAGCAGCCTCTGCAATGAGCAGTTCTTC.

This chain connects TRBV28 to TRBJ2-2, with D possibly TRBD2 on 5 matching bases. V was cut by 6 bases and J by 3 bases, with 17 bases left in between. Germline V gene data show CDR1 as MDHEN and CDR2 as SYDVKM. There are 16 residues in the CDR3. Here the CDR3 DNA reads TGTGCCAGCAGCCTAGCCCGGAGTCTGGACACCGGGGAGCTGTTTTTT. Residues: CASSLARSLDTGELFF.

This chain connects TRBV5-6 to TRBJ2-7; no clear D gene. V lost 2 bases and J 0 bases, leaving 6 bases between the germline ends. The length of the CDR3 is 13 residues. CDR1 SGHDT and CDR2 YYEEEE come from the germline V gene. The CDR3 reads CASSFRGSYEQYF. DNA of the CDR3: TGTGCCAGCAGCTTTCGCGGCTCCTACGAGCAGTACTTC.

This rearrangement joins TRBV19 to TRBJ1-2, with TRBD1 as a possible D gene (5 bases). The V gene lost 8 bases and the J gene lost 8 bases, with 24 bases spanning the gap. This CDR3 has 15 amino acids. Germline V gene data show CDR1 as LNHDA and CDR2 as SQIVND (reference sequence). The CDR3 loop is CASQSGARSASGYTF. The CDR3 nucleotides read TGTGCCAGTCAGAGTGGGGCGAGGTCGGCAAGCGGCTACACCTTC.

This clone came up a few times. The chain links TRBV19 to TRBJ2-7; 7 nucleotides align to TRBD2. J lost 2 bases, V lost 4 bases, and 5 bases had no gene match. The germline V gene encodes CDR1 LNHDA and CDR2 SQIVND (reference sequence). The CDR3 length is 14 residues. The CDR3 region has the DNA TGTGCCAGTAGTACGGGAGCGGGACCCTACGAGCAGTACTTC. Translation gives CASSTGAGPYEQYF.

This clone was observed once. V is TRBV19 and J is TRBJ2-2; D possibly corresponds to TRBD1 (6 bases). Trimming cost V 5 bases and J 4 bases, with 14 bases left between them. Germline V CDR1 and CDR2: LNHDA, SQIVND (reference sequence). The CDR3 is 15 residues long. In DNA, the CDR3 is TGTGCCAGTAGTCAGGGACATGGATCCACCGGGGAGCTGTTTTTT. This codes for CASSQGHGSTGELFF.

The rearrangement uses TRBV5-4 and TRBJ1-1; D perhaps matches TRBD1 (5 bases). The ends were cut back, 4 bases at V and 1 base at J, with 11 bases in the middle. The germline gives CDR1 SGHNT, CDR2 YYREEE (reference sequence). The CDR3 is 14 amino acids. The CDR3 region is CASSPGRGNTEAFF. The CDR3 nucleotides are TGTGCCAGCAGCCCTGGTAGGGGGAACACTGAAGCTTTCTTT.

The gene calls are TRBV5-4 and TRBJ2-3; 7 bases agree with TRBD1. Germline V gene sequence: CDR1 SGHNT, CDR2 YYREEE (reference sequence). The CDR3 length is 15 residues. Trimming at V came to 3 bases and at J to 1 base, leaving 5 bases not matched to a gene. CDR3 sequence: CASSSRQGGTDTQYF. CDR3 nucleotides: TGTGCCAGCAGCTCTAGACAGGGAGGCACAGATACGCAGTATTTT.

The chain couples TRBV5-1 to TRBJ2-5; TRBD1 matches 7 bases. The end of the DNA fits TRBJ2-7 better, so the J call may be wrong. The CDR3 length is 14 residues. The V gene's germline CDR1 is SGHRS and CDR2 YFSETQ. The CDR3 loop reads CASSSRQGTYEQYF. CDR3 nucleotides: TGCGCCAGCAGCTCTAGACAGGGCACCTACGAGCAGTACTTC.

The rearrangement uses TRBV9 and TRBJ1-2; possible D gene TRBD1, 5 bases. CDR1 and CDR2 (germline): SGDLS, YYNGEE. Trimming cost V 6 bases and J 3 bases, with 15 bases left between them. The CDR3 totals 14 residues. The CDR3: CASTRGGEDYGYTF. DNA of the CDR3: TGTGCCAGCACCCGGGGAGGGGAGGACTATGGCTACACCTTC.

The chain uses TRBV7-8 and TRBJ1-4; D gene unclear. The CDR3 is 18 residues long. Germline V gives CDR1 SGHVS, CDR2 FQNEAQ. Trimming stripped 1 base from V and 4 bases from J, with 19 bases between. DNA for the CDR3: TGTGCCAGCAGCTTAGTCGTCGGTTCCCAAACTAATAATGAAAAACTGTTTTTT. Protein sequence: CASSLVVGSQTNNEKLFF.

This clone appeared a single time. The chain employs TRBV27 and TRBJ2-2; no clear D. Germline CDR1 MNHEY, CDR2 SMNVEV (reference sequence). V was shortened by 5 bases and J by 3 bases, with 10 bases between the two germline ends. CDR3 length: 14 residues. The CDR3 DNA follows: TGTGCCAGCAGTCCTCTGGCCGACACCGGGGAGCTGTTTTTT. The encoded protein is CASSPLADTGELFF.

The chain carries TRBV4-1 and TRBJ1-4; D remains unclear. There are 12 residues in the CDR3. The ends were cut back, 5 bases at V and 10 bases at J, with 11 bases in the middle. The V gene's germline CDR1 is MGHRA and CDR2 YSYEKL. The CDR3 nucleotides read TGCGCCAGCAGCTCAGCGGGGTTAAAACTGTTTTTT. Translation gives CASSSAGLKLFF.